These 26 T cell receptor beta chains came from one sample sequenced in a study of neoadjuvant nivolumab and ipilimumab in lung cancer. Some clones are missing from TCRdb's copy, which holds only in-frame ones; the method was immunoSEQ multiplex PCR. The sample has 30,000 to 45,000 clones; 80% to 90% are singletons. The sequencing here drew on peripheral blood, taken before neoadjuvant nivolumab, alone or with ipilimumab. These receptors all come from an adult with non-small cell lung cancer.

This clone was seen only once. The chain links TRBV4-2 to TRBJ2-7; 9 bases fit TRBD1. The junction had 0 bases not matched to a gene; V was cut back by 0 bases and J by 3 bases. CDR1 is LGHNA and CDR2 is YNFKEQ in the germline V gene. The CDR3 spans 14 residues. CDR3 nucleotide sequence: TGTGCCAGCAGCCAAGAGACAGGGGGCTACGAGCAGTACTTC. Translated, it gives CASSQETGGYEQYF.

V is TRBV5-6 and J is TRBJ1-4, with a weak D call TRBD1 (6 bases). Trimming left V 3 bases short and J 5 bases short, with 11 bases between. The CDR3 totals 14 residues. From germline, CDR1 is SGHDT and CDR2 YYEEEE. DNA of the CDR3: TGTGCCAGCAGCTCGGGACAAGTCAATGAAAAACTGTTTTTT. This encodes CASSSGQVNEKLFF.

The chain links TRBV6-6 to TRBJ1-1; the D gene is possibly TRBD1 (6 bases). The germline gives CDR1 MNHNY, CDR2 SVGAGI (reference sequence). The CDR3 consists of 13 residues. The V end was cut by 7 bases, the J end by 3 bases, with 12 bases between. CDR3 sequence (DNA): TGTGCCAGCACCCCACAGGGATACACTGAAGCTTTCTTT. Translating gives CASTPQGYTEAFF.

The J gene is TRBJ2-3, the V gene TRBV18; a possible D gene is TRBD2 (6 bases). The V end lost 4 bases, the J end lost 7 bases, and 18 bases lay between the germline ends. CDR1 is KGHSH and CDR2 is LQKENI in the germline V gene. The CDR3 has 15 amino acids. The CDR3 bases are TGTGCCAGCTCACTTAGGGACCCGGGGGTGAATACGCAGTATTTT. Translating it yields CASSLRDPGVNTQYF. The full variable domain, in which reference TRBV18 and TRBJ2-3 provide the parts outside the CDR3, is NAGVMQNPRHLVRRRGQEARLRCSPMKGHSHVYWYRQLPEEGLKFMVYLQKENIIDESGMPKERFSAEFPKEGPSILRIQQVVRGDSAAYFCASSLRDPGVNTQYFGPGTRLTVL.

This clone showed up just once. The genes are TRBV5-1 and TRBJ1-2; 7 nucleotides line up with TRBD1. Trimming cost V 4 bases and J 3 bases; bases outside gene matches: 15. In germline, CDR1 is SGHRS, CDR2 YFSETQ. CDR3 length: 17 amino acids. This CDR3 reads CASSPDPGQPGDYGYTF. The DNA for the CDR3 is TGCGCCAGCAGCCCAGATCCGGGACAGCCGGGGGACTATGGCTACACCTTC.

The rearrangement links TRBV6-6 to TRBJ2-7; D perhaps matches TRBD2 (5 bases). CDR1 is MNHNY, CDR2 SVGAGI, per germline (reference sequence). V lost 2 bases and J lost 3, with 8 bases in between. This CDR3 spans 13 amino acids. The CDR3 DNA reads TGTGCCAGCAGTTACCCGGGAAACTACGAGCAGTACTTC. Protein: CASSYPGNYEQYF.

V and J are TRBV27 and TRBJ1-1; no reliable D call. Germline lookup yields CDR1 MNHEY and CDR2 SMNVEV (reference sequence). This CDR3 contains 13 residues. V lost 6 bases and J lost 3, with 11 bases in between. CDR3 loop: CASRESEYTEAFF. The CDR3 nucleotides are TGTGCCAGCAGGGAGAGTGAGTACACTGAAGCTTTCTTT.

The chain is built from TRBV4-1 and TRBJ1-1, with D perhaps matching TRBD1 (6 bases). The germline V and J ends were trimmed by 1 base and 5 bases, with 17 bases remaining between them. Germline assignment: CDR1 MGHRA and CDR2 YSYEKL. The CDR3 loop spans 16 amino acids. In nucleotides, the CDR3 is TGCGCCAGCAGCCAAGCTCCCGCCAGGGGACGTACTGAAGCTTTCTTT. Its protein product is CASSQAPARGRTEAFF.

This chain uses TRBV9 with TRBJ1-1; possibly TRBD1 for D (6 bases). Germline CDR1 reads SGDLS; CDR2 reads YYNGEE. V was cut by 4 bases and J by 6 bases, with 19 bases left in between. The CDR3 is made up of 15 amino acids. The CDR3 DNA is TGTGCCAGCAGCCCCCGAGGGGGGGGGCAGGCTGAAGCTTTCTTT. It yields the protein CASSPRGGGQAEAFF.

The CDR3 bases are TGTGCCAGCAGTTACTCTAGACTAGCGGGAGATAGTGAGCAGTTCTTC. It encodes CASSYSRLAGDSEQFF. J is TRBJ2-1 and V is TRBV6-5, with 12 bases aligning to TRBD2. The trim removed 0 bases at V and 9 bases at J, leaving 6 bases unmatched. This CDR3 comprises 16 residues. Germline CDR1 MNHEY, CDR2 SVGAGI.

The chain has TRBV2 and TRBJ1-2, with 7 bases matching TRBD1. Germline V CDR1 and CDR2: SNHLY, FYNNEI. V shed 6 bases and J 8 bases; nucleotides not matched to a gene: 9. This CDR3 has 13 amino acids. CDR3 DNA sequence: TGTGCCAGCAGGCTACAGGGGTTGGAAGGCTACACCTTC. Translation gives CASRLQGLEGYTF.

The rearrangement links TRBV2 to TRBJ2-3; maybe TRBD2 (6 bases). Trimming took 7 bases from V and 0 from J, leaving 11 bases between them. CDR3 length: 14 residues. The germline V gene has CDR1 SNHLY and CDR2 FYNNEI. CDR3 bases: TGTGCCAGCACGGTCCGGGAGAGCACAGATACGCAGTATTTT. Encoded protein: CASTVRESTDTQYF.

The chain combines TRBV11-1 with TRBJ1-5, with D perhaps matching TRBD1 (5 bases). The germline gives CDR1 SGHAT, CDR2 FQDESV (reference sequence). The CDR3 runs to 14 residues. Trimming took 5 bases from V and 2 from J, leaving 10 bases between them. CDR3 nucleotide sequence: TGTGCCAGCAGCCAACCGGGGGGCAATCAGCCCCAGCATTTT. Translating it yields CASSQPGGNQPQHF.

The V gene is TRBV18, the J gene TRBJ2-3; TRBD1 matches at 9 bases. The V gene end was trimmed by 3 bases and the J gene end by 6 bases; junction bases not matched to a gene: 7. Germline V lookup: CDR1 KGHSH, CDR2 LQKENI. CDR3 length: 15 amino acids. The CDR3 coding sequence is TGTGCCAGCTCACCCTCACAGGGGGCATCGGATACGCAGTATTTT. It yields the protein CASSPSQGASDTQYF.

This clone was observed a single time. V usage is TRBV29-1 and J usage is TRBJ2-1; D possibly corresponds to TRBD2 (5 bases). Trimming took 3 bases from V and 6 from J, leaving 9 bases between them. The CDR3 runs 12 residues. Germline CDR1 reads SQVTM; CDR2 reads ANQGSEA. CDR3 loop: CSVDGVGNEQFF. As DNA, the CDR3 is TGCAGCGTTGACGGGGTGGGCAATGAGCAGTTCTTC.

This chain uses TRBV27 with TRBJ2-7; 10 positions agree with TRBD1. Per the germline V gene, CDR1 is MNHEY and CDR2 is SMNVEV (reference sequence). The CDR3 contains 14 residues. After removal of 7 bases from V and 3 bases from J, the junction contained 6 bases not matched to a gene. CDR3 loop: CASIQRTGGYEQYF. CDR3 nucleotide sequence: TGTGCCAGCATTCAGCGGACAGGGGGCTACGAGCAGTACTTC.

The chain joins TRBV28 to TRBJ2-7; 9 nucleotides match TRBD1. Losses at the gene ends were 4 bases for V and 5 bases for J; bases not matched to a gene: 9. The CDR3 runs 15 residues. The V gene's germline CDR1 is MDHEN and CDR2 SYDVKM. CDR3 nucleotide sequence: TGTGCCAGCAGTTCCCCCGGGACAGGGTCCCACGAGCAGTACTTC. Residues: CASSSPGTGSHEQYF.

This clone was counted between two and nine times. The V and J genes are TRBV30 and TRBJ2-5; no definite D call. CDR1 and CDR2 from the germline V gene are GTSNPN and SVGIG (reference sequence). This CDR3 has 14 residues. Trimming took 2 bases from V and 2 from J, leaving 12 bases between them. CDR3 bases: TGTGCCTGGAGTCCTTTCCTTGGTCAAGAGACCCAGTACTTC. Encoded protein: CAWSPFLGQETQYF.

The chain has TRBV30 and TRBJ2-3, with 11 positions matching TRBD2. V was pared by 2 bases and J by 7 bases, with 5 bases of the junction left unmatched. CDR3 size: 14 residues. Germline lookup yields CDR1 GTSNPN and CDR2 SVGIG (reference sequence). The CDR3: CAWSIAGGLNTQYF. For the CDR3, the DNA is TGTGCCTGGAGTATAGCGGGAGGGTTAAATACGCAGTATTTT.

The chain employs TRBV5-5 and TRBJ1-5; 7 bases are a match to TRBD1. The CDR3 covers 15 residues. Trimming at V came to 1 base and at J to 6 bases, leaving 7 bases not matched to a gene. The V gene's germline CDR1 is SGHKS and CDR2 YYEKEE (reference sequence). In nucleotides, the CDR3 is TGTGCCAGCAGCTTGACAGGGGCCGGAGTTCAGCCCCAGCATTTT. It codes for CASSLTGAGVQPQHF.

J is TRBJ2-1 and V is TRBV27, with D unresolved. This CDR3 is 14 amino acids long. The germline V gene has CDR1 MNHEY and CDR2 SMNVEV (reference sequence). Trimming removed 4 bases from V and 8 bases from J, with 15 bases in between. This CDR3 is CASSSRPISHEQFF. CDR3 in DNA: TGTGCCAGCAGTTCCAGGCCAATCAGCCATGAGCAGTTCTTC.

This clone has only a few counts. The CDR3: CASSLEYRQFMSYGYTF. CDR3 DNA sequence: TGTGCCAGCAGCCTAGAATACAGGCAGTTTATGTCTTATGGCTACACCTTC. V and J are TRBV7-9 and TRBJ1-2, with D maybe TRBD1 (5 bases). Trimming stripped 5 bases from V and 5 bases from J, with 24 bases between. Germline V CDR1 and CDR2: SEHNR, FQNEAQ (reference sequence). The CDR3 length is 17 residues.

A word on this clone: The junction does not match germline at one end; this may be a read error. The chain carries TRBV27 and TRBJ2-5; 12 nucleotides align to TRBD2. Per germline, CDR1 MNHEY and CDR2 SMNVEV (reference sequence). CDR3 length equals 14 residues. The CDR3 DNA sequence: TGTGCCAGCAGTGCTAGCGGGAGGGCCTCTTCCCGTAACTTC. This gives the protein CASSASGRASSRNF.

CDR3 in amino acids: CASSPSGSETQYF. The CDR3 region has the DNA TGCGCCAGCAGCCCGAGCGGGAGTGAGACCCAGTACTTC. The chain couples TRBV5-1 to TRBJ2-5; 8 bases fit TRBD2. Germline values: CDR1 SGHRS, CDR2 YFSETQ. The CDR3 extends over 13 amino acids. The V segment lost 4 bases and the J segment 5 bases; nucleotides outside the gene matches: 4.

The sample holds a few counts of this clone. The rearrangement joins TRBV5-1 to TRBJ2-1; D might be TRBD2 (6 bases). Germline V gives CDR1 SGHRS, CDR2 YFSETQ. This CDR3 contains 14 residues. V was trimmed by 0 bases and J by 8 bases, leaving 12 bases between them. CDR3 amino acids: CASSLVASEDEQFF. In DNA form, the CDR3 reads TGCGCCAGCAGCTTGGTCGCTAGCGAGGATGAGCAGTTCTTC.

The V call is TRBV9, the J call TRBJ1-2; 9 bases are a match to TRBD1. V was clipped by 3 bases and J by 6 bases; unmatched bases: 3. Looked up from germline, CDR1 is SGDLS and CDR2 is YYNGEE. The length of the CDR3 is 13 residues. In DNA form, the CDR3 reads TGTGCCAGCAGCGGCGGACAGGGGCATGGCTACACCTTC. It codes for CASSGGQGHGYTF.